Below, one T cell receptor (beta chain) is given with its context. The antigen is unknown. These data are taken from a study of follicular helper T cells after annual influenza vaccination. Study observations and caveats: Recurrent ICOS+CD38+ cTfh clonotypes included tetramer and AIM influenza-specific ones.

In germline, CDR1 is SNHLY, CDR2 FYNNEI. This CDR3 spans 15 amino acids. V lost 4 bases, J lost 0 bases, and 9 bases lay in between. Clones were sequenced by immunoSEQ multiplex PCR, and TCRdb holds only the in-frame ones, with some missing. This sample has about 11,000 clones, with about 80% found just once. This sample's time point: 2014-2015 season, pre-vaccination. The chain links TRBV2 to TRBJ1-4; D is undetermined. The sample here was CXCR5- memory CD4+ T cells sorted from blood, taken on the day of influenza vaccination. The origin of this receptor is an adult who received the influenza vaccine. CDR3 in DNA: TGTGCCAGCAGTGTCGAGCGGACAACTAATGAAAAACTGTTTTTT. Its protein is CASSVERTTNEKLFF. Full variable domain (missing parts from reference TRBV2 and TRBJ1-4): EPEVTQTPSHQVTQMGQEVILRCVPISNHLYFYWYRQILGQKVEFLVSFYNNEISEKSEIFDDQFSVERPDGSNFTLKIRSTKLEDSAMYFCASSVERTTNEKLFFGSGTQLSVL.